The sequence of this T cell receptor beta chain was determined in a study of T cells in Graves' hyperthyroidism and ophthalmopathy. The study, taken as a whole, reports: Among clonotypes expanded in thyroid above 0.001, most were also found in blood.

Amplification yielded TCR beta CDR3 regions, with RNA transcripts as the source. When the TCR CDR3 underwent first-round RT-PCR, the HTBI primer set was used. TCRdb fed the multiplex PCR reads into MiXCR, producing one record per CDR3 protein. The data show some 400,000 distinct CDR3 sequences, about 13% seen once. This clonotype appeared a few times. The antigen is not known. Exclusions: uncontrolled infection, other autoimmune disease, pregnancy, lactation. The sample taken for sequencing was blood. The receptor was derived from a man aged 25 to 45 with Graves' hyperthyroidism that later progressed to Graves' ophthalmopathy.

Written as DNA, the CDR3 is TGCGCCAGCAGCCAAGCTCCCGAGGACACTGAAGCTTTCTTT. This sequence encodes CASSQAPEDTEAFF. The gene calls are TRBV5-1 and TRBJ1-1; no clear D. The V and J ends lost 4 bases and 3 bases respectively, with 13 bases between them. This CDR3 comprises 14 residues. Germline CDR1 SGHRS, CDR2 YFSETQ.